Listed below are T cell receptor beta chains from one sample, sequenced in a study of radiotherapy plus CTLA-4 blockade in lung cancer. Generated by immunoSEQ multiplex PCR, the TCRdb table keeps only in-frame clones and is missing some. The table has 75,000 to 95,000 clones, about three quarters seen once. The sample consisted of peripheral blood, taken from a patient treated with radiotherapy plus ipilimumab. The receptor source for this set is a human donor with non-small cell lung cancer that progressed on radiotherapy plus ipilimumab. CDR3s include the opening cysteine and the closing phenylalanine or tryptophan. The D gene is left open where the match is weak. The listing skips clone size in some rows; elsewhere it reads once, few, many or a size class.

>TRBV27|.|TRBJ1-4|once
CASSVIPAATNEKLFF
TGTGCCAGCAGTGTCATTCCGGCAGCAACTAATGAAAAACTGTTTTTT
>TRBV30|TRBD2|TRBJ2-5|.
CAWKRLAGVTKETQYF
TGTGCCTGGAAGAGGCTAGCGGGGGTGACTAAAGAGACCCAGTACTTC
>TRBV27|.|TRBJ1-2|.
CASSFTAGGHGYTF
TGTGCCAGCAGTTTCACCGCCGGGGGGCATGGCTACACCTTC
>TRBV5-1|.|TRBJ2-7|.
CASSLAVDLGEQYF
TGCGCCAGCAGCTTGGCAGTTGACTTGGGGGAGCAGTACTTC
>TRBV27|.|TRBJ2-7|.
CASSLSVGGEQYF
TGTGCCAGCAGTTTATCGGTGGGTGGCGAGCAGTACTTC
>TRBV4-3|.|TRBJ2-7|.
CASSQELGSNEQYF
TGCGCCAGCAGCCAAGAACTGGGATCTAACGAGCAGTACTTC
>TRBV27|.|TRBJ2-3|.
CASSLQSTQNTQYF
TGTGCCAGCAGCCTTCAATCTACACAAAATACGCAGTATTTT
>TRBV4-1|.|TRBJ2-4|.
CASSQGTIAKNIQYF
TGCGCCAGCAGCCAAGGGACCATAGCCAAAAACATTCAGTACTTC
>TRBV7-9|.|TRBJ2-1|.
CASSPAGPNEQFF
TGTGCCAGCAGCCCCGCGGGACCCAATGAGCAGTTCTTC
>TRBV18|.|TRBJ1-1|.
CASSALRESEAFF
TGTGCCAGCTCAGCCCTCAGGGAGTCTGAAGCTTTCTTT
>TRBV5-1|TRBD1|TRBJ1-5|.
CASSLDPGGSYIQPQHF
TGCGCCAGCAGCTTGGATCCAGGGGGCTCCTACATTCAGCCCCAGCATTTT
>TRBV27|.|TRBJ1-2|once
CASSLSPTLYGYTF
TGTGCCAGCAGTTTATCGCCGACACTCTATGGCTACACCTTC
>TRBV10-3|.|TRBJ1-5|.
CAITPASNQPQHF
TGTGCCATCACACCCGCGAGCAATCAGCCCCAGCATTTT
>TRBV27|TRBD1|TRBJ1-2|few
CASSSLIGTGAGYTF
TGTGCCAGCAGTTCCCTGATAGGGACAGGGGCGGGCTACACCTTC
>TRBV27|.|TRBJ1-2|.
CASSSSDRLYGYTF
TGTGCCAGCAGTTCCTCTGACAGATTATATGGCTACACCTTC
>TRBV2|.|TRBJ1-1|once
CASLLEGGGTEAFF
TGTGCCAGCCTGCTAGAGGGGGGGGGCACTGAAGCTTTCTTT
>TRBV6-6|.|TRBJ2-6|.
CASSFPGTPLVLTF
TGTGCCAGCAGTTTCCCCGGGACACCTCTGGTCCTGACTTTC
>TRBV4-3|.|TRBJ2-2|.
CASSQGRTTTGELFF
TGCGCCAGCAGCCAAGGGAGGACAACCACCGGGGAGCTGTTTTTT
>TRBV7-6|.|TRBJ2-5|.
CASSFGGQRETQYF
TGTGCCAGCAGCTTCGGTGGCCAGCGAGAGACCCAGTACTTC
>TRBV28|TRBD1|TRBJ2-2|.
CASSLVVTGGFVGELFF
TGTGCCAGCAGTTTAGTGGTGACAGGGGGCTTTGTCGGGGAGCTGTTTTTT
>TRBV30|.|TRBJ1-4|.
CAWSEGPKGAEKLFF
TGTGCCTGGAGCGAGGGGCCGAAAGGGGCTGAAAAACTGTTTTTT
>TRBV7-2|.|TRBJ2-5|.
CASSLAGASIGTQYF
TGTGCCAGCAGCTTAGCAGGAGCTAGCATTGGGACCCAGTACTTC